These 22 T cell receptor beta chains share one sample of origin, sequenced in a study of shared clonotypes between healthy human individuals. TCRdb's table, derived via immunoSEQ multiplex PCR, lists solely in-frame clones and lacks some. The repertoire holds approximately 2.1 million clones, with 80% to 95% as singletons. Specimen: naive CD4+ T cells from PBMCs. The subset: CD45RA+ positively selected. The receptors shown here come from a man younger than 35 in good health. Some clones in this sample may be carry-over from other donors' samples.

This clone was counted a single time. The chain combines TRBV2 with TRBJ1-2; D is ambiguous. The CDR3 spans 14 residues. Germline-derived CDR1 and CDR2 are SNHLY and FYNNEI. V was shortened by 5 bases and J by 4 bases, with 14 bases between the two germline ends. The CDR3 spells CASSPLPGIYGYTF. For the CDR3, the DNA is TGTGCCAGCAGTCCCCTCCCGGGGATCTATGGCTACACCTTC.

The V call is TRBV4-1, the J call TRBJ2-2; 16 positions agree with TRBD2. CDR1 MGHRA and CDR2 YSYEKL come from the germline V gene. There are 19 residues in the CDR3. V shed 4 bases, J shed 2 bases, and the junction held 7 bases outside the gene matches. Here the CDR3 DNA reads TGCGCCAGCAGCCGACCGGGACTAGCGGGAGGGCCAAACACCGGGGAGCTGTTTTTT. It translates to CASSRPGLAGGPNTGELFF.

V usage is TRBV14 and J usage is TRBJ2-3; perhaps TRBD1 as D (5 bases). The CDR3 spans 12 residues. Trimming removed 0 bases at V and 13 bases at J, with 11 bases between. The germline gives CDR1 SGHDN, CDR2 FVKESK. The CDR3 protein is CASSQEWGKEYF. Written as DNA, the CDR3 is TGTGCCAGCAGCCAAGAATGGGGCAAGGAGTATTTT.

The chain is built from TRBV19 and TRBJ1-3; no firm D call. The V gene's germline CDR1 is LNHDA and CDR2 SQIVND (reference sequence). Trimming shortened V by 8 bases and J by 4 bases, and 12 bases separated the two germline ends. The CDR3 has 13 residues. The CDR3 DNA follows: TGTGCCAGTCGAATCCTGGGAGGAAACACCATATATTTT. This translates into CASRILGGNTIYF.

To note about this clone: The identical CDR3 is also encoded by other nucleotide sequences in the sample. J is TRBJ2-3 and V is TRBV2; unclear D gene. Germline assignment: CDR1 SNHLY and CDR2 FYNNEI. This CDR3 is 12 amino acids long. V was pared by 6 bases and J by 0 bases, with 4 bases between. The CDR3, as DNA: TGTGCCAGCAGAACTAGCACAGATACGCAGTATTTT. It codes for CASRTSTDTQYF.

The gene calls are TRBV6-5 and TRBJ2-1; no firm D call. Trimming stripped 5 bases from V and 0 bases from J, with 11 bases between. Germline CDR1 and CDR2: MNHEY and SVGAGI. This CDR3 has 15 amino acids. CDR3 sequence: CASSRRPPSYNEQFF. The CDR3, as DNA: TGTGCCAGCAGTCGACGTCCCCCCTCCTACAATGAGCAGTTCTTC.

CDR3 amino acids: CASSAASLNQQFF. The CDR3 DNA reads TGTGCCAGCTCAGCGGCTAGCCTTAATCAGCAGTTCTTC. This sequence joins TRBV18 and TRBJ2-1; perhaps TRBD2 as D (5 bases). V lost 5 bases and J lost 11, with 16 bases in between. This CDR3 is built from 13 residues. CDR1 is KGHSH and CDR2 is LQKENI in the germline V gene. The full variable domain, in which reference TRBV18 and TRBJ2-1 provide the parts outside the CDR3, is NAGVMQNPRHLVRRRGQEARLRCSPMKGHSHVYWYRQLPEEGLKFMVYLQKENIIDESGMPKERFSAEFPKEGPSILRIQQVVRGDSAAYFCASSAASLNQQFFGPGTRLTVL.

The rearrangement uses TRBV29-1 and TRBJ2-5, with D perhaps TRBD1 (5 bases). CDR1 SQVTM and CDR2 ANQGSEA come from the germline V gene. V lost 7 bases and J lost 1, with 13 bases in between. The CDR3 covers 13 residues. The DNA for the CDR3 is TGCAGCGCCTACAGACAGACCCAAGAGACCCAGTACTTC. It specifies CSAYRQTQETQYF. Drawing the rest from reference TRBV29-1 and TRBJ2-5, the complete variable domain is SAVISQKPSRDICQRGTSLTIQCQVDSQVTMMFWYRQQPGQSLTLIATANQGSEATYESGFVIDKFPISRPNLTFSTLTVSNMSPEDSSIYLCSAYRQTQETQYFGPGTRLLVL.

The gene calls are TRBV15 and TRBJ1-2; the D is unclear. CDR1 LNHNV and CDR2 YYDKDF come from the germline V gene (reference sequence). The CDR3 length is 14 residues. V was pared by 2 bases and J by 8 bases, with 15 bases between. For the CDR3, the DNA is TGTGCCACCAGCAGAAACCTAAACTTGGCCGGCTACACCTTC. Translated, it gives CATSRNLNLAGYTF. The whole variable domain, remainder taken from reference TRBV15 and TRBJ1-2, is DAMVIQNPRYQVTQFGKPVTLSCSQTLNHNVMYWYQQKSSQAPKLLFHYYDKDFNNEADTPDNFQSRRPNTSFCFLDIRSPGLGDTAMYLCATSRNLNLAGYTFGSGTRLTVV.

This clone was counted a few times. The V gene is TRBV4-1, the J gene TRBJ1-5; D might be TRBD1 (5 bases). V shed 2 bases and J shed 2 bases, with 19 bases lying between them. The CDR3 totals 18 residues. The germline V gene has CDR1 MGHRA and CDR2 YSYEKL. The CDR3: CASSQIRGATPRNQPQHF. The CDR3 bases are TGCGCCAGCAGCCAAATACGTGGGGCCACGCCTCGCAATCAGCCCCAGCATTTT.

This sequence joins TRBV6-5 and TRBJ2-3, with D maybe TRBD1 (6 bases). Germline assignment: CDR1 MNHEY and CDR2 SVGAGI. The V end lost 3 bases, the J end lost 2 bases, and 12 bases lay between the germline ends. The CDR3 extends over 15 amino acids. CDR3 loop: CASSYGTRYTDTQYF. As DNA, the CDR3 is TGTGCCAGCAGTTATGGGACACGCTACACAGATACGCAGTATTTT.

In the case of this clone: The same CDR3 also results from other DNA sequences found in this sample. This rearrangement joins TRBV5-1 to TRBJ1-1, with D maybe TRBD1 (5 bases). The CDR3 extends over 13 amino acids. CDR1 SGHRS and CDR2 YFSETQ come from the germline V gene. Deletions cut 0 bases from V and 7 bases from J, with 10 bases between. CDR3 coding DNA: TGCGCCAGCAGCTTGGAGGGACGAGGTGAAGCTTTCTTT. Amino acids: CASSLEGRGEAFF.

The rearrangement uses TRBV6-1 and TRBJ2-7, with 8 nucleotides matching TRBD1. V trimming: 3 bases; J trimming: 3 bases; junction bases outside the gene matches: 4. Germline CDR1 MNHNS, CDR2 SASEGT. This CDR3 is 14 amino acids long. The CDR3 loop is CASSEQGAVYEQYF. The CDR3 bases are TGTGCCAGCAGTGAGCAGGGGGCTGTCTACGAGCAGTACTTC.

The CDR3 loop is CASSVGQGATVGYTF. Written as DNA, the CDR3 is TGTGCCAGCAGCGTGGGACAGGGGGCGACTGTTGGCTACACCTTC. The rearrangement joins TRBV7-9 to TRBJ1-2; 12 bases fit TRBD1. V lost 5 bases to trimming and J lost 7 bases; unmatched junction nucleotides: 8. Germline CDR1 is SEHNR and CDR2 is FQNEAQ (reference sequence). CDR3 length: 15 amino acids. The full variable domain, its missing parts supplied by reference TRBV7-9 and TRBJ1-2, is DTGVSQNPRHKITKRGQNVTFRCDPISEHNRLYWYRQTLGQGPEFLTYFQNEAQLEKSRLLSDRFSAERPKGSFSTLEIQRTEQGDSAMYLCASSVGQGATVGYTFGSGTRLTVV.

The chain employs TRBV2 and TRBJ2-3; 9 bases fit TRBD1. Per the germline V gene, CDR1 is SNHLY and CDR2 is FYNNEI. This CDR3 is 15 amino acids long. J was trimmed by 8 bases and V by 7 bases; bases with no gene match: 13. The CDR3 region is CASNDGTGTEGTQYF. The CDR3 DNA reads TGTGCCAGCAACGACGGGACAGGGACCGAAGGTACGCAGTATTTT.

The rearrangement joins TRBV7-9 to TRBJ1-5; D call uncertain. Between the trimmed V and J ends, which lost 3 bases and 9 bases, there was a span of 9 bases. The CDR3 sequence is 12 residues long. Germline V gene lookup returns CDR1 SEHNR and CDR2 FQNEAQ (reference sequence). The DNA for the CDR3 is TGTGCCAGCAGCTTTCGTTCCGGGCCCCAGCATTTT. This sequence encodes CASSFRSGPQHF.

This sequence joins TRBV18 and TRBJ2-1, with 10 positions matching TRBD2. With 2 bases clipped from V and 9 bases from J, the junction kept 7 bases outside the gene matches. The CDR3 sequence is 15 residues long. Germline V gene data show CDR1 as KGHSH and CDR2 as LQKENI. The CDR3 is CASSPKAAGGSEQFF. In DNA form, the CDR3 reads TGTGCCAGCTCACCAAAAGCAGCGGGAGGGAGTGAGCAGTTCTTC. Together with reference TRBV18 and TRBJ2-1, the CDR3 gives the full variable domain: NAGVMQNPRHLVRRRGQEARLRCSPMKGHSHVYWYRQLPEEGLKFMVYLQKENIIDESGMPKERFSAEFPKEGPSILRIQQVVRGDSAAYFCASSPKAAGGSEQFFGPGTRLTVL.

This clone has only one observation. The chain recombines TRBV28 with TRBJ2-2; TRBD2 matches 7 bases. Germline V gene sequence: CDR1 MDHEN, CDR2 SYDVKM. This CDR3 region has 14 residues. J gave up 5 bases and V 5 bases, and 5 bases lay outside the gene matches. This chain's CDR3 is CASSRTRRTGELFF. As DNA, the CDR3 is TGTGCCAGCAGTCGGACTAGGAGAACCGGGGAGCTGTTTTTT.

A single count supports this clone. The J gene is TRBJ1-1, the V gene TRBV6-1, with D unclear. Germline V gene data show CDR1 as MNHNS and CDR2 as SASEGT. Trimming removed 7 bases from V and 0 bases from J, with 6 bases in between. This CDR3 is built from 12 residues. Here the CDR3 DNA reads TGTGCCAGCAATCGATTGAACACTGAAGCTTTCTTT. Its translation is CASNRLNTEAFF.

The rearrangement joins TRBV9 to TRBJ1-2; possible D gene TRBD1, 6 bases. Trimming stripped 7 bases from V and 4 bases from J, with 14 bases between. CDR3 size: 13 residues. Germline V lookup: CDR1 SGDLS, CDR2 YYNGEE. The CDR3 coding sequence is TGTGCCAGCCGTAGATCAGGGGTCTATGGCTACACCTTC. It is translated as CASRRSGVYGYTF.

This clone has only one observation. The chain recombines TRBV5-5 with TRBJ2-7, with D perhaps TRBD2 (6 bases). The CDR3 consists of 14 residues. Per the germline V gene, CDR1 is SGHKS and CDR2 is YYEKEE (reference sequence). Trimming stripped 5 bases from V and 2 bases from J, with 14 bases between. The CDR3 spells CASSRLRRAYEQYF. Written as DNA, the CDR3 is TGTGCCAGCAGTCGGCTTCGGAGGGCCTACGAGCAGTACTTC. The full variable domain, with the rest looked up from reference TRBV5-5 and TRBJ2-7, is DAGVTQSPTHLIKTRGQQVTLRCSPISGHKSVSWYQQVLGQGPQFIFQYYEKEERGRGNFPDRFSARQFPNYSSELNVNALLLGDSALYLCASSRLRRAYEQYFGPGTRLTVT.

The CDR3 DNA is TGTGCCAGCACAGCTCCCTATAGCAATCAGCCCCAGCATTTT. Translating it yields CASTAPYSNQPQHF. This chain connects TRBV28 to TRBJ1-5; unclear D gene. The CDR3 totals 14 residues. Germline loops: CDR1 MDHEN, CDR2 SYDVKM. The V end lost 7 bases, the J end lost 0 bases, and 10 bases lay between the germline ends.